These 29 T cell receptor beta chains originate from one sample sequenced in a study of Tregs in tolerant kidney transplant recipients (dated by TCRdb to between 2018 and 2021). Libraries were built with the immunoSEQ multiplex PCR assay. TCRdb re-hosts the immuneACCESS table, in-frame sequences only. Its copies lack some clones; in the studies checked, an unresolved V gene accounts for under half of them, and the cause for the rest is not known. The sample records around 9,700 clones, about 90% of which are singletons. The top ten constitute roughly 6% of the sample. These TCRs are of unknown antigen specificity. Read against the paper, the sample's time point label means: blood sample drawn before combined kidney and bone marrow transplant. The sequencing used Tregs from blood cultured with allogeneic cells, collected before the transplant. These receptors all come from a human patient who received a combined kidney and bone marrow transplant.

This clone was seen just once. The CDR3 DNA sequence: TGTGCCAGCAGCTCTCGGACTAGCGGGAGGGAAGGCGAGCAGTACTTC. This translates into CASSSRTSGREGEQYF. The V and J genes are TRBV7-1 and TRBJ2-5, with 15 bases aligning to TRBD2. The J call may be incorrect, as the DNA end agrees better with TRBJ2-7. TRBV7-1 belongs to the ORF category, with a function that is uncertain. The CDR3 has 16 residues.

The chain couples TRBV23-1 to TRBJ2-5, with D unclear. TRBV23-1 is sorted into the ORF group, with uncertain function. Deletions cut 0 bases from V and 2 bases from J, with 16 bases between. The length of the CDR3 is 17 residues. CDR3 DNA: TGCGCCAGCAGTCAATCTCGCTGTTCGGAAGGGCAAGAGACCCAGTACTTC. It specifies CASSQSRCSEGQETQYF.

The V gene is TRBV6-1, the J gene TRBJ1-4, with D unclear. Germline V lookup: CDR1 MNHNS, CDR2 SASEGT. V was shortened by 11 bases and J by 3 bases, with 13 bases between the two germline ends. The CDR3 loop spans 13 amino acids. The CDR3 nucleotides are TGTGCCTCCCGCAGGCAGGCTAATGAAAAACTGTTTTTT. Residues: CASRRQANEKLFF.

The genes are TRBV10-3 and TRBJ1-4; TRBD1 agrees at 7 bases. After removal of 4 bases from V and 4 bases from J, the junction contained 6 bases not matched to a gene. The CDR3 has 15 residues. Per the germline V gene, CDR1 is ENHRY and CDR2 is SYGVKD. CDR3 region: CAISGTGQNNEKLFF. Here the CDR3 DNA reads TGTGCCATCAGTGGCACGGGACAGAATAATGAAAAACTGTTTTTT.

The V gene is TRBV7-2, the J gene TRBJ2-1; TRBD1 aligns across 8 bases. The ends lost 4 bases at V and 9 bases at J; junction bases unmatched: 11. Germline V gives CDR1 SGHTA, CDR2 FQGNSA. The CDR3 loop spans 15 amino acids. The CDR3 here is CASSSAGTGAREQFF. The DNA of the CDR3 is TGTGCCAGCAGCTCCGCCGGGACAGGCGCCCGTGAGCAGTTCTTC.

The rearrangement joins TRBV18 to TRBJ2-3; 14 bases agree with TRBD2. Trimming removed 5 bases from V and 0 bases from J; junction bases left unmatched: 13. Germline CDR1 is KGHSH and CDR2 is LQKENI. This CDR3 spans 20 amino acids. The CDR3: CASSGPSGTSGGQSTDTQYF. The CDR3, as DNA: TGTGCCAGCTCAGGACCATCCGGGACTAGCGGGGGACAGAGCACAGATACGCAGTATTTT.

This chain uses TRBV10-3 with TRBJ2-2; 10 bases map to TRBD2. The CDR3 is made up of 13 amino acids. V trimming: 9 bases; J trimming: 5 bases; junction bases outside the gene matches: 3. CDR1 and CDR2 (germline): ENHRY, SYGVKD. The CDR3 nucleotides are TGTGCCATAAGTAGCGGGAGGACCGGGGAGCTGTTTTTT. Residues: CAISSGRTGELFF.

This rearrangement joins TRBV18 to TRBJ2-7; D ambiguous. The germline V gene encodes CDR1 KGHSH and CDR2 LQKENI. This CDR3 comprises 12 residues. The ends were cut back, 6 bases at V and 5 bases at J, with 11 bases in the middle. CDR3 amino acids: CASSLDENEQYF. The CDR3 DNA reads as TGTGCCAGCTCCCTAGACGAGAACGAGCAGTACTTC.

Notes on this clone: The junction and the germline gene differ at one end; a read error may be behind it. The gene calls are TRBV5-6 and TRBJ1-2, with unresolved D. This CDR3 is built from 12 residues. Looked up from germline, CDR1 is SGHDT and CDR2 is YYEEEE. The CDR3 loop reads CARSALVGGYTF. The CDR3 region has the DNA TGTGCCCGCAGCGCGTTGGTGGGGGGCTACACCTTC.

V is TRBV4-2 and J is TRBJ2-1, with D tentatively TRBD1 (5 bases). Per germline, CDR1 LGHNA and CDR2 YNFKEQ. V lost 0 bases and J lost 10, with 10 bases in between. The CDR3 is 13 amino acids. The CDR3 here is CASSQDRGREQFF. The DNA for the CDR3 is TGTGCCAGCAGCCAAGATAGGGGCCGAGAGCAGTTCTTC.

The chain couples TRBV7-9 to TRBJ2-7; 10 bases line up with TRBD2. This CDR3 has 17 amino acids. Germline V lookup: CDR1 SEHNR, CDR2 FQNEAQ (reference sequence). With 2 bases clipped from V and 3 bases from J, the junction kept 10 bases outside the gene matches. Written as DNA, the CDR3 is TGTGCCAGCAGCTTAAATTTTGGTAGCGGGGGGATCTACGAGCAGTACTTC. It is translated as CASSLNFGSGGIYEQYF.

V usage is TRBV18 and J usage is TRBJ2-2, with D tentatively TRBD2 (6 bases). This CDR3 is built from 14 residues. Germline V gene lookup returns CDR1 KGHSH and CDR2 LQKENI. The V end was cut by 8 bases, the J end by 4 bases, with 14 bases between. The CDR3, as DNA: TGTGCCAGCCCCAGGGCGGGACTCACCGGGGAGCTGTTTTTT. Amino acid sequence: CASPRAGLTGELFF.

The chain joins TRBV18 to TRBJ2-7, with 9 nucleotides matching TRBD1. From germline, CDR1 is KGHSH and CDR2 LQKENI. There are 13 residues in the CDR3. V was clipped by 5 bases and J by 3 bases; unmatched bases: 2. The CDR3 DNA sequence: TGTGCCAGCTCATTGACAGGGGGCTACGAGCAGTACTTC. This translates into CASSLTGGYEQYF.

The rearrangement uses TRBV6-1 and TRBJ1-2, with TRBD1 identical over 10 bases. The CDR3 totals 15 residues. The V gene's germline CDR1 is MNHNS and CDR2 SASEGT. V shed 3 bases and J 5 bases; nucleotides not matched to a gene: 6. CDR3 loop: CASSDLTGGLYGYTF. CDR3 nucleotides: TGTGCCAGCAGTGATTTGACAGGGGGCTTATATGGCTACACCTTC.

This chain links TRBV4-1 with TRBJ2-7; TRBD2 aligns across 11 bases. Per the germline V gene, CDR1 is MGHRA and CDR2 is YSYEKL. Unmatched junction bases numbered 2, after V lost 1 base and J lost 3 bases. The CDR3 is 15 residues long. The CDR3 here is CASSQGLAGFYEQYF. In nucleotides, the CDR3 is TGCGCCAGCAGCCAAGGACTAGCGGGATTCTACGAGCAGTACTTC.

The CDR3 coding sequence is TGCGCCAGCAGCCGGGGACAGGGGGTTGACTATGGCTACACCTTC. Translation: CASSRGQGVDYGYTF. The chain joins TRBV5-1 to TRBJ1-2; 11 nucleotides line up with TRBD1. From germline, CDR1 is SGHRS and CDR2 YFSETQ. Trimming removed 4 bases from V and 3 bases from J; junction bases left unmatched: 5. The CDR3 is made up of 15 amino acids.

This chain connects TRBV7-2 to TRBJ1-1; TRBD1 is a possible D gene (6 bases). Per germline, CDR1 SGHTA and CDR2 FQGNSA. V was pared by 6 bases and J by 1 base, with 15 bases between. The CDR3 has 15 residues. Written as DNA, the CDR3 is TGTGCCAGCAGTCGGAGGGGGTTGGGGAACACTGAAGCTTTCTTT. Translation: CASSRRGLGNTEAFF. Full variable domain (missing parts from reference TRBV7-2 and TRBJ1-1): GAGVSQSPSNKVTEKGKDVELRCDPISGHTALYWYRQSLGQGLEFLIYFQGNSAPDKSGLPSDRFSAERTGGSVSTLTIQRTQQEDSAVYLCASSRRGLGNTEAFFGQGTRLTVV.

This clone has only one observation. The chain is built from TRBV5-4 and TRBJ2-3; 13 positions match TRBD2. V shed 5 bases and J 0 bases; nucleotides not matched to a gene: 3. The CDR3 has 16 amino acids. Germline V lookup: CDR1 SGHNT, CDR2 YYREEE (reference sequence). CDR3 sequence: CASRTSGGASTDTQYF. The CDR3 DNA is TGTGCCAGCAGAACTAGCGGGGGGGCTAGCACAGATACGCAGTATTTT.

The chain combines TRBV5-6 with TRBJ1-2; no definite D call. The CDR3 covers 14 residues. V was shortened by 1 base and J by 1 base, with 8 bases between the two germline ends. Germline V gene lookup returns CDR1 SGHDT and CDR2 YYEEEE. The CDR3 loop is CASSLRALNYGYTF. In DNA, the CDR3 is TGTGCCAGCAGCTTGCGGGCACTTAACTATGGCTACACCTTC.

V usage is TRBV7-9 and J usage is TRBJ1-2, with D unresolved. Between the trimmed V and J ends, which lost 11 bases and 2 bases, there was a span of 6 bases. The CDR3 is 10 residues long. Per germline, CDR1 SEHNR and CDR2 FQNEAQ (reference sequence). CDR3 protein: CASGNYGYTF. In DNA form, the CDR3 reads TGTGCCTCCGGAAACTATGGCTACACCTTC.

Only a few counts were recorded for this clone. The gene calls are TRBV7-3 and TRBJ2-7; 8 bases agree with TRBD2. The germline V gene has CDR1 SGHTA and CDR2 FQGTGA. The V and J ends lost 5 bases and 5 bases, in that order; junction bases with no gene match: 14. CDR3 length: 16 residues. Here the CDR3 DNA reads TGTGCCAGCAGCCGTAATAGCGGGACCGGGGCGGACGAGCAGTACTTC. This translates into CASSRNSGTGADEQYF. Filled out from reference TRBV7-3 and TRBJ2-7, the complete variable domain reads GAGVSQTPSNKVTEKGKYVELRCDPISGHTALYWYRQSLGQGPEFLIYFQGTGAADDSGLPNDRFFAVRPEGSVSTLKIQRTERGDSAVYLCASSRNSGTGADEQYFGPGTRLTVT.

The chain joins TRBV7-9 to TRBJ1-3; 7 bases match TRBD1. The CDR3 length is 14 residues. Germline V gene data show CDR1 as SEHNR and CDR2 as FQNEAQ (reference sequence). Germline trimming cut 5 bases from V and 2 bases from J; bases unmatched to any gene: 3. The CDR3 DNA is TGTGCCAGCAGCCATGACAGGGCTGGAAACACCATATATTTT. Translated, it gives CASSHDRAGNTIYF.

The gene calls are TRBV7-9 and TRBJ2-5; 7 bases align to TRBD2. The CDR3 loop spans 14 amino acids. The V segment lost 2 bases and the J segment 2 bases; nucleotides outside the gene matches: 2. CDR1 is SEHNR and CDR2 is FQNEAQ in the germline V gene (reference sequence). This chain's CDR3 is CASSLRGEQETQYF. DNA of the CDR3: TGTGCCAGCAGCTTACGGGGGGAGCAAGAGACCCAGTACTTC. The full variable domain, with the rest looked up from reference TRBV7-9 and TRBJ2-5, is DTGVSQNPRHKITKRGQNVTFRCDPISEHNRLYWYRQTLGQGPEFLTYFQNEAQLEKSRLLSDRFSAERPKGSFSTLEIQRTEQGDSAMYLCASSLRGEQETQYFGPGTRLLVL.

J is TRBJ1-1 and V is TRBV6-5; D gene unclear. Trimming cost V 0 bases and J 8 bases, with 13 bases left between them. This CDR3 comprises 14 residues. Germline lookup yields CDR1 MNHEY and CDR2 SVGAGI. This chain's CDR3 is CASSYSFYPREAFF. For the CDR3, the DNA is TGTGCCAGCAGTTACTCTTTCTATCCACGCGAAGCTTTCTTT.

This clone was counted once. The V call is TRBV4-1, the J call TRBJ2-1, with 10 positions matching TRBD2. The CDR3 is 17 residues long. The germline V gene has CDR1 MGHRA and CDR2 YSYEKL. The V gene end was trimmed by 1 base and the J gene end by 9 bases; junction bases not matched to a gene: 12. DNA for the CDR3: TGCGCCAGCAGCCAAGGGTCGGAAACTAGCGGGACTGGTGAGCAGTTCTTC. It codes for CASSQGSETSGTGEQFF.

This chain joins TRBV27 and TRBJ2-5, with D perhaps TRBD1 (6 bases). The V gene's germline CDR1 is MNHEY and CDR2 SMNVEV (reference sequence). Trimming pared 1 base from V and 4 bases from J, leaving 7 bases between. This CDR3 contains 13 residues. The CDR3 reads CASSLLGGETQYF. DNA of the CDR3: TGTGCCAGCAGTTTATTAGGGGGAGAGACCCAGTACTTC.

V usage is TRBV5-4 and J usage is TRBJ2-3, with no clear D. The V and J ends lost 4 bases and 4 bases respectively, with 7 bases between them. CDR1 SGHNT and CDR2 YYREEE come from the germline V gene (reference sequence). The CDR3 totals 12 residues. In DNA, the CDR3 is TGTGCCAGCAGCCCCACCCCAGATACGCAGTATTTT. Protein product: CASSPTPDTQYF.

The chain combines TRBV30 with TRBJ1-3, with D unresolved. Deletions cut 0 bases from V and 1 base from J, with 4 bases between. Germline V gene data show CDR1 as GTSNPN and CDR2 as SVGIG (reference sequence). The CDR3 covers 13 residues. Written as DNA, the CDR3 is TGTGCCTGGAGTGTACAATCTGGAAACACCATATATTTT. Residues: CAWSVQSGNTIYF.

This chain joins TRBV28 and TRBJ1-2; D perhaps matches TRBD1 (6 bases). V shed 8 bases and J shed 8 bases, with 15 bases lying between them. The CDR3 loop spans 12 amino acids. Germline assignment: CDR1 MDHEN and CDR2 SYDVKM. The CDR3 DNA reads TGTGCCAGCCTCCGAGGGGGGCGCGGCTACACCTTC. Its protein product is CASLRGGRGYTF.